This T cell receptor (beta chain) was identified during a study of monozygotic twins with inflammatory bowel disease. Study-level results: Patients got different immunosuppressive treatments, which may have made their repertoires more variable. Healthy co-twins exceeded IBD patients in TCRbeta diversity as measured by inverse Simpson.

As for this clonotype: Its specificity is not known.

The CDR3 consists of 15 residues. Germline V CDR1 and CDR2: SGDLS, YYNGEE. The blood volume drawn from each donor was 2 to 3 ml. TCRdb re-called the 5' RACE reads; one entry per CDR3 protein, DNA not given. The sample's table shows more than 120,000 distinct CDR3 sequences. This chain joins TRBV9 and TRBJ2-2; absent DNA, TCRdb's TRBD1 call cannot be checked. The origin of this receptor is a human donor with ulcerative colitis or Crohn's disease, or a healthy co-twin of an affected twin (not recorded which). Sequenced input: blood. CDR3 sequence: CASSVGQGATGELFF.